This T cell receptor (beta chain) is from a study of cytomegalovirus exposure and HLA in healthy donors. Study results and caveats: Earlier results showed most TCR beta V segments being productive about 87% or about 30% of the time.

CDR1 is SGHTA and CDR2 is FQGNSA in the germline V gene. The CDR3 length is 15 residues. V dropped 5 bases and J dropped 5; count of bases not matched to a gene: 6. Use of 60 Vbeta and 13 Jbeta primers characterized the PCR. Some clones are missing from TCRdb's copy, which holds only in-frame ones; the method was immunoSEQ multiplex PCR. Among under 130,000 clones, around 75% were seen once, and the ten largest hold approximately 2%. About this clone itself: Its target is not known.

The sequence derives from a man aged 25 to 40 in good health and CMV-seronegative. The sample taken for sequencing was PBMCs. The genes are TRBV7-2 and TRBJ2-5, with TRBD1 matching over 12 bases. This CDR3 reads CASSGGTGGIETQYF. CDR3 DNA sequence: TGTGCCAGCAGCGGAGGGACAGGGGGCATCGAGACCCAGTACTTC.